Presented here are 30 T cell receptor beta chains from one specimen sequenced in a study of T cells in localized non-small cell lung cancer. Libraries were prepared by immunoSEQ multiplex PCR; TCRdb keeps only in-frame clonotypes and omits some of them. Found here are more than 45,000 clones, 80% to 90% of them singletons; the top ten hold approximately 20%. Sequencing used peripheral blood, obtained before any cancer treatment. The receptors shown here come from a male donor aged 60 or older with stage III squamous cell lung carcinoma.

This clone was detected once. This chain uses TRBV5-1 with TRBJ2-2; TRBD2 might be the D (5 bases). Trimming cost V 0 bases and J 3 bases, with 9 bases left between them. The CDR3 is made up of 15 amino acids. Per the germline V gene, CDR1 is SGHRS and CDR2 is YFSETQ. The CDR3 loop reads CASSLEYGDTGELFF. CDR3 in DNA: TGCGCCAGCAGCTTGGAGTACGGGGACACCGGGGAGCTGTTTTTT.

This chain uses TRBV19 with TRBJ1-4; D is unresolved. This CDR3 spans 13 amino acids. CDR1 and CDR2 (germline): LNHDA, SQIVND (reference sequence). The V end was cut by 3 bases, the J end by 13 bases, with 15 bases between. CDR3 nucleotide sequence: TGTGCCAGTAGTATCCGCAGCGCCCAAGGACTGTTTTTT. The encoded protein is CASSIRSAQGLFF.

The gene calls are TRBV28 and TRBJ1-2; a weak D match, TRBD1 (6 bases). In germline, CDR1 is MDHEN, CDR2 SYDVKM. V gave up 6 bases and J gave up 4 bases, with 18 bases separating them. The CDR3 has 15 residues. CDR3: CASRWPSGAGYGYTF. The CDR3 region has the DNA TGTGCCAGCAGGTGGCCTTCGGGGGCGGGCTATGGCTACACCTTC.

The J gene is TRBJ2-5, the V gene TRBV5-1; perhaps TRBD1 as D (5 bases). The CDR3 totals 15 residues. V shed 6 bases and J shed 2 bases, with 17 bases lying between them. CDR1 is SGHRS and CDR2 is YFSETQ in the germline V gene. CDR3 DNA sequence: TGCGCCAGCATACAAGACCAGGGCACGCAAGAGACCCAGTACTTC. This encodes CASIQDQGTQETQYF.

This chain uses TRBV7-6 with TRBJ1-1, with D possibly matching TRBD1 (6 bases). Deletions cut 5 bases from V and 0 bases from J, with 19 bases between. The CDR3 sequence is 17 residues long. Per the germline V gene, CDR1 is SGHVS and CDR2 is FNYEAQ. CDR3 in DNA: TGTGCCAGCAGCCTTGGATGGGACAACGTAATGAACACTGAAGCTTTCTTT. Its protein is CASSLGWDNVMNTEAFF.

The chain links TRBV7-6 to TRBJ2-1; 7 bases map to TRBD2. This CDR3 contains 14 residues. V dropped 5 bases and J dropped 6; count of bases not matched to a gene: 7. Germline V gives CDR1 SGHVS, CDR2 FNYEAQ. The CDR3 DNA is TGTGCCAGCAGCCAGCTAGCGGTTTCCAATGAGCAGTTCTTC. It is translated as CASSQLAVSNEQFF.

The chain couples TRBV7-9 to TRBJ2-1; no firm D call. The CDR3 consists of 14 residues. Between the trimmed V and J ends, which lost 2 bases and 3 bases, there was a span of 8 bases. Germline V gives CDR1 SEHNR, CDR2 FQNEAQ (reference sequence). The CDR3 protein is CASSLQQSYNEQFF. CDR3 nucleotides: TGTGCCAGCAGCTTACAACAGAGCTACAATGAGCAGTTCTTC.

The count of this clone is one. V and J are TRBV28 and TRBJ1-4; maybe TRBD1 (6 bases). CDR3 length: 16 residues. The germline V and J ends were trimmed by 2 bases and 8 bases, with 18 bases remaining between them. Germline assignment: CDR1 MDHEN and CDR2 SYDVKM. The CDR3 loop reads CASSLSGAGVNEKLFF. In nucleotides, the CDR3 is TGTGCCAGCAGTTTAAGTGGGGCAGGGGTTAACGAAAAACTGTTTTTT.

This chain connects TRBV19 to TRBJ1-2; weak D call: TRBD1 (5 bases). The germline V and J ends were trimmed by 11 bases and 2 bases, with 18 bases remaining between them. Germline V gene sequence: CDR1 LNHDA, CDR2 SQIVND (reference sequence). The CDR3 is 14 residues long. CDR3 nucleotides: TGTGCCTCCAAATTCCCGGGACGGAACTATGGCTACACCTTC. This sequence encodes CASKFPGRNYGYTF.

This clone was found once. This chain connects TRBV7-2 to TRBJ1-5, with D possibly matching TRBD1 (5 bases). There are 16 residues in the CDR3. CDR1 and CDR2 (germline): SGHTA, FQGNSA. Trimming took off 0 bases at V and 7 bases at J, with 16 bases between the two ends. CDR3 sequence: CASSLASARDEQPQHF. CDR3 nucleotide sequence: TGTGCCAGCAGCTTAGCATCGGCCAGGGACGAGCAGCCCCAGCATTTT.

In DNA form, the CDR3 reads TGTGCCAGCAGCTTGGGGGAGGGACGGAAAGCTTTCTTT. Residues: CASSLGEGRKAFF. The J gene is TRBJ1-1, the V gene TRBV7-9, with D perhaps TRBD1 (5 bases). CDR3 length: 13 amino acids. Looked up from germline, CDR1 is SEHNR and CDR2 is FQNEAQ (reference sequence). V was shortened by 3 bases and J by 9 bases, with 14 bases between the two germline ends.

The CDR3 coding sequence is TGTGCCAGCAGACGACAGTATAGCAATCAGCCCCAGCATTTT. It specifies CASRRQYSNQPQHF. This chain joins TRBV28 and TRBJ1-5; perhaps TRBD1 as D (5 bases). The CDR3 consists of 14 residues. Germline CDR1 and CDR2: MDHEN and SYDVKM. V was trimmed by 6 bases and J by 0 bases, leaving 9 bases between them.

The V and J genes are TRBV2 and TRBJ1-6, with D hard to call. The CDR3 covers 11 residues. From germline, CDR1 is SNHLY and CDR2 FYNNEI. V was pared by 8 bases and J by 7 bases, with 6 bases between. The CDR3 sequence is CASQENSPLHF. The CDR3 region has the DNA TGTGCCAGCCAGGAAAATTCACCCCTCCACTTT.

The J gene is TRBJ1-5, the V gene TRBV25-1; D possibly corresponds to TRBD1 (6 bases). Trimming removed 6 bases from V and 0 bases from J, with 12 bases in between. Germline loops: CDR1 MGHDK, CDR2 SYGVNS. This CDR3 is 15 amino acids long. CDR3 amino acids: CASSTGTNSNQPQHF. The CDR3 DNA reads TGTGCCAGCAGCACCGGGACAAATAGCAATCAGCCCCAGCATTTT. The complete variable domain, with remaining parts taken from reference TRBV25-1 and TRBJ1-5, reads EADIYQTPRYLVIGTGKKITLECSQTMGHDKMYWYQQDPGMELHLIHYSYGVNSTEKGDLSSESTVSRIRTEHFPLTLESARPSHTSQYLCASSTGTNSNQPQHFGDGTRLSIL.

The rearrangement links TRBV5-1 to TRBJ2-2; 9 bases are shared with TRBD1. V trimming: 4 bases; J trimming: 1 base; junction bases outside the gene matches: 5. Germline CDR1 is SGHRS and CDR2 is YFSETQ. The CDR3 is 16 residues long. Here the CDR3 DNA reads TGCGCCAGCAGCGGGATGGGACAGGGGAACACCGGGGAGCTGTTTTTT. This sequence encodes CASSGMGQGNTGELFF.

The genes are TRBV4-3 and TRBJ1-1; D gene ambiguous. The CDR3 has 15 amino acids. The ends were cut back, 0 bases at V and 7 bases at J, with 15 bases in the middle. In germline, CDR1 is LGHNA, CDR2 YSLEER. CDR3 DNA sequence: TGCGCCAGCAGCCAAGATTATGGGAGTCTAAATGAAGCTTTCTTT. Translating gives CASSQDYGSLNEAFF.

The chain has TRBV6-1 and TRBJ1-4; 7 bases are shared with TRBD1. From germline, CDR1 is MNHNS and CDR2 SASEGT. The CDR3 spans 15 residues. The trim removed 6 bases at V and 4 bases at J, leaving 8 bases unmatched. The CDR3: CASSEGTASNEKLFF. The CDR3 bases are TGTGCCAGCAGCGAGGGGACAGCGAGTAATGAAAAACTGTTTTTT.

The rearrangement uses TRBV19 and TRBJ2-3, with D perhaps matching TRBD2 (6 bases). V was trimmed by 6 bases and J by 2 bases, leaving 9 bases between them. The germline CDR1 and CDR2 sequences are LNHDA and SQIVND (reference sequence). This CDR3 spans 13 amino acids. In nucleotides, the CDR3 is TGTGCCAGTAGGGCGGACTACACAGATACGCAGTATTTT. This encodes CASRADYTDTQYF.

This chain joins TRBV7-3 and TRBJ2-6; TRBD2 aligns across 10 bases. The CDR3 extends over 16 amino acids. Germline CDR1 reads SGHTA; CDR2 reads FQGTGA. V was pared by 5 bases and J by 4 bases, with 5 bases of the junction left unmatched. CDR3 nucleotides: TGTGCCAGCAGCGGAGGACTAGCGGCCGGGGCCAACGTCCTGACTTTC. This encodes CASSGGLAAGANVLTF.

The chain recombines TRBV9 with TRBJ1-2, with no clear D. The CDR3 extends over 14 amino acids. With 0 bases removed from V and 4 bases from J, the gap between germline ends came to 10 bases. Germline CDR1 reads SGDLS; CDR2 reads YYNGEE. CDR3 nucleotides: TGTGCCAGCAGCGTAGCTGGCGCAGGCTATGGCTACACCTTC. Its translation is CASSVAGAGYGYTF.

This sequence joins TRBV6-6 and TRBJ2-7; 12 nucleotides match TRBD2. V trimming: 6 bases; J trimming: 0 bases; junction bases outside the gene matches: 6. The CDR3 totals 16 residues. Germline-derived CDR1 and CDR2 are MNHNY and SVGAGI (reference sequence). The CDR3 DNA reads TGTGCCAGCAGCCGACTAGCGGGAGTTATCTCCTACGAGCAGTACTTC. It specifies CASSRLAGVISYEQYF.

The chain employs TRBV7-3 and TRBJ2-1; 7 bases are a match to TRBD2. This CDR3 has 14 residues. V was pared by 4 bases and J by 7 bases, with 7 bases of the junction left unmatched. Germline V gives CDR1 SGHTA, CDR2 FQGTGA. The DNA of the CDR3 is TGTGCCAGCAGCTCCGGGGGGACCAGTAATGAGCAGTTCTTC. Its translation is CASSSGGTSNEQFF.

This chain links TRBV19 with TRBJ1-1; TRBD1 might be the D (6 bases). The V end was cut by 5 bases, the J end by 6 bases, with 16 bases between. The CDR3 totals 14 residues. CDR1 is LNHDA and CDR2 is SQIVND in the germline V gene (reference sequence). Written as DNA, the CDR3 is TGTGCCAGTAGTCTCAGGGGACGTTTGGCTGAAGCTTTCTTT. Amino acids: CASSLRGRLAEAFF.

J is TRBJ2-2 and V is TRBV9, with D possibly matching TRBD2 (5 bases). The CDR3 sequence is 14 residues long. Trimming removed 0 bases from V and 8 bases from J, with 11 bases in between. Germline-derived CDR1 and CDR2 are SGDLS and YYNGEE. CDR3 DNA: TGTGCCAGCAGCGTAGCTCTCCTAGCTGGGGAGCTGTTTTTT. Protein product: CASSVALLAGELFF.

Comments on this clone: The junction differs from germline at one of its ends, possibly a read error. Other DNA sequences within the sample encode an identical CDR3. This rearrangement joins TRBV4-3 to TRBJ2-7; 10 bases are a match to TRBD1. Germline CDR1 reads LGHNA; CDR2 reads YSLEER. The CDR3 is 14 residues long. This CDR3 is CASSPRQGADEQYF. The DNA for the CDR3 is TGCGCCAGTAGCCCCCGACAGGGGGCGGACGAGCAGTACTTC.

The CDR3 region is CASSDHAQPQHF. The CDR3 nucleotides are TGTGCCAGCAGTGATCACGCCCAGCCCCAGCATTTT. V and J are TRBV2 and TRBJ1-5; D ambiguous. The CDR3 is 12 residues long. Germline CDR1 SNHLY, CDR2 FYNNEI. Trimming left V 3 bases short and J 7 bases short, with 7 bases between.

The table lists this clone with a count of one. The rearrangement links TRBV29-1 to TRBJ1-1; no firm D call. Germline V gives CDR1 SQVTM, CDR2 ANQGSEA. The CDR3 covers 13 residues. V was shortened by 4 bases and J by 5 bases, with 14 bases between the two germline ends. For the CDR3, the DNA is TGCAGCGTTGGGGTAAATAGCGGGACTGAAGCTTTCTTT. Protein product: CSVGVNSGTEAFF. The variable domain in full, with the rest retrieved from reference TRBV29-1 and TRBJ1-1, is SAVISQKPSRDICQRGTSLTIQCQVDSQVTMMFWYRQQPGQSLTLIATANQGSEATYESGFVIDKFPISRPNLTFSTLTVSNMSPEDSSIYLCSVGVNSGTEAFFGQGTRLTVV.

This clone was counted between two and nine times. The CDR3 loop is CAWATGQGAEEQYF. The CDR3 nucleotides are TGTGCCTGGGCTACGGGGCAGGGGGCGGAGGAGCAGTACTTC. The rearrangement uses TRBV30 and TRBJ2-7; 8 bases are a match to TRBD1. Looked up from germline, CDR1 is GTSNPN and CDR2 is SVGIG (reference sequence). The ends lost 5 bases at V and 7 bases at J; junction bases unmatched: 13. There are 14 residues in the CDR3.

The CDR3 DNA reads as TGTGCCAGCAGCGGGGGGGCTCTGGATCAGCCCCAGCATTTT. This encodes CASSGGALDQPQHF. This chain links TRBV9 with TRBJ1-5; a weak D match, TRBD1 (6 bases). V was cut by 3 bases and J by 5 bases, with 12 bases left in between. The germline CDR1 and CDR2 sequences are SGDLS and YYNGEE. The CDR3 is 14 amino acids.

This clone was picked up a small number of times. CDR3 sequence: CASSKTGTLYNEQFF. The DNA for the CDR3 is TGTGCCAGCAGCAAGACTGGAACACTATACAATGAGCAGTTCTTC. V and J are TRBV9 and TRBJ2-1; D uncertain. CDR3 length: 15 residues. The V gene's germline CDR1 is SGDLS and CDR2 YYNGEE. V was cut by 4 bases and J by 4 bases, with 15 bases left in between.